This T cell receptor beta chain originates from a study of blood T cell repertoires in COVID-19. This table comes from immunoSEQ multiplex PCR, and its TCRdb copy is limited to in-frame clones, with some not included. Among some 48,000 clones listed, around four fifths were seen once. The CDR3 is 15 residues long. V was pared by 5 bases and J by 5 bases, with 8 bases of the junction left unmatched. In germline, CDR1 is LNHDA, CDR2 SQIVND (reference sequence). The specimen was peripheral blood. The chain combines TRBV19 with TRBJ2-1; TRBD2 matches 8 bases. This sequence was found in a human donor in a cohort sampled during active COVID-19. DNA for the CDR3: TGTGCCAGTAGTGCATGGACTAGCTTAAACAATGAGCAGTTCTTC. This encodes CASSAWTSLNNEQFF.